These 13 T cell receptor beta chains came from one sample sequenced in a study of blood T cell repertoires in COVID-19 (dated by TCRdb to between 2020 and 2021). The protocol used for the library was the immunoSEQ multiplex PCR assay. The table comes from immuneACCESS by way of TCRdb, which keeps in-frame sequences with V and J called. Part of the clones is missing from these tables; in studies checked, under half for an unresolved V gene and the rest for unknown reasons. Present in this sample are approximately 350,000 clones, over 70% of which were seen just once. The ten largest clones add up to about 2.7% of the sample. Sequences were obtained from peripheral blood. Receptors originate from a man aged 30 to 39 with active or convalescent COVID-19.

V is TRBV6-6 and J is TRBJ2-2; 9 bases match TRBD1. V trimming: 5 bases; J trimming: 3 bases; junction bases outside the gene matches: 4. This CDR3 region has 15 residues. Germline CDR1 and CDR2: MNHNY and SVGAGI (reference sequence). The CDR3 spells CASSNRDRDTGELFF. DNA of the CDR3: TGTGCCAGCAGTAACCGGGACAGGGACACCGGGGAGCTGTTTTTT.

V gene TRBV15 combines with J gene TRBJ2-7, with TRBD1 identical over 8 bases. V dropped 5 bases and J dropped 5; count of bases not matched to a gene: 17. The CDR3 length is 17 residues. CDR1 is LNHNV and CDR2 is YYDKDF in the germline V gene (reference sequence). The CDR3 bases are TGTGCCACCAGCGGTTGGGGCCCAGGGGGCGTGCTCGACGAGCAGTACTTC. Translating it yields CATSGWGPGGVLDEQYF.

J is TRBJ2-1 and V is TRBV11-3; 9 bases match TRBD1. This CDR3 has 15 amino acids. Germline CDR1 reads SGHNT; CDR2 reads YENEEA. V lost 5 bases, J lost 1 base, and 3 bases stayed unmatched. The CDR3 sequence: CASSTGGVSYNEQFF. In nucleotides, the CDR3 is TGTGCCAGCAGCACAGGGGGCGTATCCTACAATGAGCAGTTCTTC.

V usage is TRBV28 and J usage is TRBJ1-2; D perhaps matches TRBD1 (6 bases). The V gene lost 6 bases and the J gene lost 2 bases, with 13 bases spanning the gap. This CDR3 is built from 14 residues. Germline CDR1 reads MDHEN; CDR2 reads SYDVKM. DNA of the CDR3: TGTGCCAGCAGACATCGGGACACCAACTATGGCTACACCTTC. Protein product: CASRHRDTNYGYTF.

This chain links TRBV6-4 with TRBJ2-7; a possible D gene is TRBD1 (5 bases). Germline assignment: CDR1 MRHNA and CDR2 SNTAGT. V was clipped by 2 bases and J by 3 bases, with 14 bases between them. The CDR3 is 15 residues long. This CDR3 is CASSDPQGGFYEQYF. The CDR3, as DNA: TGTGCCAGCAGTGACCCCCAGGGTGGATTCTACGAGCAGTACTTC.

This clone was counted between two and nine times. The rearrangement links TRBV7-2 to TRBJ1-6; no clear D. There are 15 residues in the CDR3. Germline CDR1 SGHTA, CDR2 FQGNSA. V was trimmed by 2 bases and J by 9 bases, leaving 14 bases between them. CDR3 loop: CASSLSTRRGSPLHF. DNA for the CDR3: TGTGCCAGCAGCTTAAGTACGCGCCGGGGTTCACCCCTCCACTTT.

The chain combines TRBV7-9 with TRBJ2-3; possibly TRBD1 for D (6 bases). CDR1 is SEHNR, CDR2 FQNEAQ, per germline (reference sequence). The CDR3 totals 15 residues. Trimming cost V 7 bases and J 6 bases, with 20 bases left between them. The CDR3 here is CASNLQGKPTDTQYF. CDR3 sequence (DNA): TGTGCCAGCAACCTTCAGGGGAAGCCCACGGATACGCAGTATTTT.

V gene TRBV4-3 combines with J gene TRBJ2-6, with D unresolved. The CDR3 loop spans 16 amino acids. Trimming took off 1 base at V and 0 bases at J, with 7 bases between the two ends. Germline values: CDR1 LGHNA, CDR2 YSLEER. CDR3 amino acids: CASSQGRLSGANVLTF. CDR3 nucleotides: TGCGCCAGCAGCCAAGGGCGGCTCTCTGGGGCCAACGTCCTGACTTTC.

The V and J genes are TRBV7-2 and TRBJ1-4; a weak D match, TRBD1 (5 bases). Trimming took 7 bases from V and 7 from J, leaving 16 bases between them. Germline V CDR1 and CDR2: SGHTA, FQGNSA. The CDR3 contains 14 residues. CDR3 region: CASNAGRRGEKLFF. The CDR3 DNA is TGTGCCAGCAACGCAGGTCGGAGGGGTGAAAAACTGTTTTTT.

This chain links TRBV7-8 with TRBJ2-7, with 7 bases matching TRBD1. CDR1 and CDR2 from the germline V gene are SGHVS and FQNEAQ. The CDR3 is 14 amino acids. The V and J ends lost 3 bases and 3 bases, in that order; junction bases with no gene match: 5. CDR3 region: CASSFPGQSYEQYF. The CDR3 nucleotides are TGTGCCAGCAGCTTCCCGGGACAGAGCTACGAGCAGTACTTC.

This rearrangement joins TRBV11-2 to TRBJ2-7; 12 positions agree with TRBD2. The trim removed 5 bases at V and 5 bases at J, leaving 10 bases unmatched. The CDR3 has 16 residues. Looked up from germline, CDR1 is SGHAT and CDR2 is FQNNGV. The CDR3 is CASSATSGRKSHEQYF. In DNA, the CDR3 is TGTGCCAGCAGCGCTACTAGCGGGAGGAAGTCCCACGAGCAGTACTTC.

CDR3: CASSVFSGGPANEQFF. The CDR3 DNA is TGTGCCAGCAGCGTATTCTCGGGAGGGCCTGCCAATGAGCAGTTCTTC. V gene TRBV9 combines with J gene TRBJ2-1; 8 bases map to TRBD2. V trimming: 1 base; J trimming: 6 bases; junction bases outside the gene matches: 9. Germline-derived CDR1 and CDR2 are SGDLS and YYNGEE. The CDR3 length is 16 residues.

The chain employs TRBV9 and TRBJ2-1; maybe TRBD2 (5 bases). Germline CDR1 reads SGDLS; CDR2 reads YYNGEE. V was shortened by 2 bases and J by 4 bases, with 10 bases between the two germline ends. The CDR3 totals 14 residues. The DNA of the CDR3 is TGTGCCAGCAGCGTTAGAGGCGGGTACAATGAGCAGTTCTTC. Translated: CASSVRGGYNEQFF.